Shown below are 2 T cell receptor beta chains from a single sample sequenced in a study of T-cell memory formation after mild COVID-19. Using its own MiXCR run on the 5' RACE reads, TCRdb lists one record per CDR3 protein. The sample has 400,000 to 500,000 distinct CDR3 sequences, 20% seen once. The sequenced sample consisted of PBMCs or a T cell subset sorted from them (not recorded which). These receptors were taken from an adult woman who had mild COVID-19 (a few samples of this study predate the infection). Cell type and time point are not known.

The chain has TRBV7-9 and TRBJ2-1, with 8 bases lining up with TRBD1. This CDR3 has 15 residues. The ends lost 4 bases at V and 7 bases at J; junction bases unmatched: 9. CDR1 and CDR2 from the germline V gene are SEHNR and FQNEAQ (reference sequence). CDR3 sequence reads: CASSSRDRFENEQFF. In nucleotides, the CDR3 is TGTGCCAGCAGCTCAAGGGACAGGTTCGAAAATGAGCAGTTCTTC.

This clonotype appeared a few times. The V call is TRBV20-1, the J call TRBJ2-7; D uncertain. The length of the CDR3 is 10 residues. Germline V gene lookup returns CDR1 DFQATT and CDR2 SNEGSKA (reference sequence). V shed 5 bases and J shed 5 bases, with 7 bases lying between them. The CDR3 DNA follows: TGCAGTGCTGTACGGAACGAGCAGTACTTC. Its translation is CSAVRNEQYF.